A selection of T cell receptor beta chains follows, all from one sample in a study of regulatory T cells in long-lasting Graves disease. TCRdb re-derived calls from the multiplex PCR reads in MiXCR, one entry per CDR3 protein. Here the sample spans around 400,000 distinct CDR3 sequences, about a quarter being singletons. The sample here was peripheral blood mononuclear cells (PBMCs), taken when the disease was refractory, from a patient treated with antithyroid drugs. The source of these receptors is a female donor with Graves disease. CDR3s include the opening cysteine and the closing phenylalanine or tryptophan. The order of the fields is CDR3 protein, CDR3 DNA, clone size, D gene, J gene, V gene. D genes are given only for firm matches. Size is stated for part of the rows, as once, few or many counts, or as a class when the clone is expanded.

CATRAGGKAFF TGTGCCACCAGAGCCGGGGGGAAAGCTTTCTTT - - TRBJ1-1 TRBV15
CASSQTADRGDTGELFF TGTGCCAGCAGCCAGACCGCGGACAGGGGGGACACCGGGGAGCTGTTTTTT - TRBD1 TRBJ2-2 TRBV13
CASSAPFSGRSPYEQYF TGTGCCAGCAGCGCCCCCTTTAGCGGGAGGTCTCCCTACGAGCAGTACTTC few TRBD2 TRBJ2-7 TRBV7-9
CASSPVGSERLEQYF TGTGCCAGCTCACCGGTTGGTTCGGAACGACTCGAGCAGTACTTC few - TRBJ2-7 TRBV18
CASSTTSGGSSGANVLTF TGCGCCAGCAGCACGACTAGCGGGGGAAGCTCTGGGGCCAACGTCCTGACTTTC many TRBD2 TRBJ2-6 TRBV5-1
CATSGGANYGYTF TGTGCCACCAGTGGGGGGGCTAACTATGGCTACACCTTC many - TRBJ1-2 TRBV24-1
CASSQTSGRWETQYF TGTGCCAGCAGCCAGACTAGCGGGAGGTGGGAGACCCAGTACTTC - TRBD2 TRBJ2-5 TRBV3-1
CASSPADRPHYGYTF TGTGCCAGCAGTCCAGCGGACAGGCCCCACTATGGCTACACCTTC few TRBD1 TRBJ1-2 TRBV28
CSVRRGPYQETQYF TGCAGTGTTAGGAGGGGGCCCTACCAAGAGACCCAGTACTTC - - TRBJ2-5 TRBV20-1
CASTEDLGSTEAFF TGTGCCAGTACCGAGGATTTGGGCAGCACTGAAGCTTTCTTT many - TRBJ1-1 TRBV19